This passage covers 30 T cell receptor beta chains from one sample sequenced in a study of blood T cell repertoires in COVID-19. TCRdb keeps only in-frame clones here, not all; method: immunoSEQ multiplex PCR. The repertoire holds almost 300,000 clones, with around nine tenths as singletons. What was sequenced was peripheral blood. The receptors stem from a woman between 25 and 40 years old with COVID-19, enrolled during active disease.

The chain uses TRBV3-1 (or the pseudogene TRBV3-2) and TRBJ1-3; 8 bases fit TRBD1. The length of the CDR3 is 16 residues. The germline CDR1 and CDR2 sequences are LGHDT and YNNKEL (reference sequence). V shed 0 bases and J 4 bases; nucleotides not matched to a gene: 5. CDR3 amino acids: CASSQDRQGLGNTIYF. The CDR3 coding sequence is TGTGCCAGCAGCCAAGATCGACAGGGGTTAGGAAACACCATATATTTT.

The CDR3 is CASYDWGSDEQYF. CDR3 sequence (DNA): TGCGCCAGCTACGATTGGGGTAGCGACGAGCAGTACTTC. This chain uses TRBV5-1 with TRBJ2-7, with D maybe TRBD2 (5 bases). Per germline, CDR1 SGHRS and CDR2 YFSETQ. This CDR3 has 13 amino acids. The V end was cut by 7 bases, the J end by 5 bases, with 16 bases between.

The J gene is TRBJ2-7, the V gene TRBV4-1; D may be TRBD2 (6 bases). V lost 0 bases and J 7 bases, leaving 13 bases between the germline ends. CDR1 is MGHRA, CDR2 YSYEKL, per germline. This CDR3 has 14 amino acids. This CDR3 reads CASSQDEVGGEQYF. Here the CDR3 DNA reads TGCGCCAGCAGCCAAGATGAGGTGGGAGGAGAGCAGTACTTC.

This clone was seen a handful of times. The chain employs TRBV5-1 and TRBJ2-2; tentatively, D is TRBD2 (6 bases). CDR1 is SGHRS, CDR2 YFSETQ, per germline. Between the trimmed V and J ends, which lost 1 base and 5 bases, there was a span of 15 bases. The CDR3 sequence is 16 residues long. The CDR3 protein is CASSLIFPGGTGELFF. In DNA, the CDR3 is TGCGCCAGCAGCTTGATATTCCCAGGAGGGACCGGGGAGCTGTTTTTT.

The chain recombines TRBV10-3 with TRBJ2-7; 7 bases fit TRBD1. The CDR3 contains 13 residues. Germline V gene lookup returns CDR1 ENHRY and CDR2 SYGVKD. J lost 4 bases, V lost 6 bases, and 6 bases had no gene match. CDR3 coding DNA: TGTGCCATCAGCCGGGACAGCGAATACGAGCAGTACTTC. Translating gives CAISRDSEYEQYF.

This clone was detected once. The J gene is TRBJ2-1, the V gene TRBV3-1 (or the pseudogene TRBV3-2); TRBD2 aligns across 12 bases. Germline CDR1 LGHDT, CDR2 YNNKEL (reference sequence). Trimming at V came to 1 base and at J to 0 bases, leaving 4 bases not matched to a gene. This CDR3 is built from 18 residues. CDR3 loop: CASSQGTSGVRSYNEQFF. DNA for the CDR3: TGTGCCAGCAGCCAAGGGACTAGCGGGGTACGCTCCTACAATGAGCAGTTCTTC.

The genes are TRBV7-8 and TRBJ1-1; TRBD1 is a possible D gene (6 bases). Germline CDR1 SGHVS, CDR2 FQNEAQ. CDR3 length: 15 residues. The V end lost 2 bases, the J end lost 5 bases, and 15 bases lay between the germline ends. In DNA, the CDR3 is TGTGCCAGCAGCTTACTAGGGGGGGTAGGGACTGAAGCTTTCTTT. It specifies CASSLLGGVGTEAFF.

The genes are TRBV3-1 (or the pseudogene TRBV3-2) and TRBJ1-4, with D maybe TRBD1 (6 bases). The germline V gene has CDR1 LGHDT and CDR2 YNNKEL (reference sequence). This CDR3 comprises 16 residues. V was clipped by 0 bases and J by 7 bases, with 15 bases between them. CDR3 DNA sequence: TGTGCCAGCAGCCAAGATGTTGGGGGCGCTAGTGAAAAACTGTTTTTT. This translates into CASSQDVGGASEKLFF.

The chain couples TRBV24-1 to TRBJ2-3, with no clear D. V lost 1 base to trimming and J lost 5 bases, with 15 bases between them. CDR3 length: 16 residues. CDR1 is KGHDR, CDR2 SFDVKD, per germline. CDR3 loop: CATSDFNTRYIDTQYF. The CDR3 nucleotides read TGTGCCACCAGTGATTTTAACACCAGATATATAGATACGCAGTATTTT.

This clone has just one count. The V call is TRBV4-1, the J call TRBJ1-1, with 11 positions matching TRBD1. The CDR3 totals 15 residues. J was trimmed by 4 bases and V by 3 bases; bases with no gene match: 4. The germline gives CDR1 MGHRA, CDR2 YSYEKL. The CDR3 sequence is CASSQGTGGTTEAFF. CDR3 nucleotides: TGCGCCAGCAGCCAGGGGACAGGGGGGACCACTGAAGCTTTCTTT.

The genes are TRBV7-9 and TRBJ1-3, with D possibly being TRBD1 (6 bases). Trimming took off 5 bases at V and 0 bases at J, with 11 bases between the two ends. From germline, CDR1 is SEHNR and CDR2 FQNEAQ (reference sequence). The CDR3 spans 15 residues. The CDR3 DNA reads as TGTGCCAGCAGCCGAACAGGGTCCTCTGGAAACACCATATATTTT. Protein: CASSRTGSSGNTIYF.

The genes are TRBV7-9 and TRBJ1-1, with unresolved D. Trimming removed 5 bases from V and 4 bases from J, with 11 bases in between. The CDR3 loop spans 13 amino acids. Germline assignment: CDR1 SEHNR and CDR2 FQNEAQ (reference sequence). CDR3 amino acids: CASSITRSTEAFF. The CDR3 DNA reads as TGTGCCAGCAGCATCACAAGGAGCACTGAAGCTTTCTTT.

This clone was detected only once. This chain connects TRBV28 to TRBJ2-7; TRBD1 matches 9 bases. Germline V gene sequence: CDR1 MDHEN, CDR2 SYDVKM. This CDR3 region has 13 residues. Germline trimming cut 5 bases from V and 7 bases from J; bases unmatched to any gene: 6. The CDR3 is CASSITGGREQYF. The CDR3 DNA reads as TGTGCCAGCAGTATTACAGGGGGCAGAGAGCAGTACTTC. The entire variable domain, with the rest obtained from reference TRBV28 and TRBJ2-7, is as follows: DVKVTQSSRYLVKRTGEKVFLECVQDMDHENMFWYRQDPGLGLRLIYFSYDVKMKEKGDIPEGYSVSREKKERFSLILESASTNQTSMYLCASSITGGREQYFGPGTRLTVT.

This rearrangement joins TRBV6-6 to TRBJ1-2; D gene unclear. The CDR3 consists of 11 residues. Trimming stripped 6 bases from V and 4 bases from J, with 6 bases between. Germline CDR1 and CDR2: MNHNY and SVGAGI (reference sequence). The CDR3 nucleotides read TGTGCCAGCAGGAGAGCCTATGGCTACACCTTC. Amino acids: CASRRAYGYTF.

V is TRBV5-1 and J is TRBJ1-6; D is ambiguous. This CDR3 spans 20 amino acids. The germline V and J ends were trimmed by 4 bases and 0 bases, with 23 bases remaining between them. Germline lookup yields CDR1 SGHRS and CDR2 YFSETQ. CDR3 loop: CASSAIPQMRRGSYNSPLHF. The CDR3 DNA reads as TGCGCCAGCAGCGCCATTCCTCAAATGAGGAGAGGCTCCTATAATTCACCCCTCCACTTT.

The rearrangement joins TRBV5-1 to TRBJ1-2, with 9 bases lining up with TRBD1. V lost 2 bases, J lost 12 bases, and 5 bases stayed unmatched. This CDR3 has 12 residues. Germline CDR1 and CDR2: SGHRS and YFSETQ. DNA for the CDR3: TGCGCCAGCAGCTTATGGACAGGGGACAACACCTTC. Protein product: CASSLWTGDNTF. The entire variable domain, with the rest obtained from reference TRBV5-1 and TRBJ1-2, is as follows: KAGVTQTPRYLIKTRGQQVTLSCSPISGHRSVSWYQQTPGQGLQFLFEYFSETQRNKGNFPGRFSGRQFSNSRSEMNVSTLELGDSALYLCASSLWTGDNTFGSGTRLTVV.

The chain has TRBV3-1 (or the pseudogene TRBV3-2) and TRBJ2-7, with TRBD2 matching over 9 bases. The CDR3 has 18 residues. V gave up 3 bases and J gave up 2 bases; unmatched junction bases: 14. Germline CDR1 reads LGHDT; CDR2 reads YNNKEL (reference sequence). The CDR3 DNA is TGTGCCAGCAGCCACCGCTCGCCCAAGCGGGGGGTCCCCTACGAGCAGTACTTC. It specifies CASSHRSPKRGVPYEQYF.

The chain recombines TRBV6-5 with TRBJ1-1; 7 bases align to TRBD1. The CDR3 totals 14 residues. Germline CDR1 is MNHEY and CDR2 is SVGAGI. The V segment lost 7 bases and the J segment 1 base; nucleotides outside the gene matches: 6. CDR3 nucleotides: TGTGCCAGCAAACCGACAGGGAGGAACACTGAAGCTTTCTTT. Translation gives CASKPTGRNTEAFF.

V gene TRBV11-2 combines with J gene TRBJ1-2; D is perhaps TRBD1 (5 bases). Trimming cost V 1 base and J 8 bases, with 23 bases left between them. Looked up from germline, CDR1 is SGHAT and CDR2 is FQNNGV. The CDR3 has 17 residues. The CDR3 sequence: CASSLGTPRGLVSGYTF. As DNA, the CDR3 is TGTGCCAGCAGCTTAGGGACCCCGAGGGGACTTGTAAGCGGCTACACCTTC.

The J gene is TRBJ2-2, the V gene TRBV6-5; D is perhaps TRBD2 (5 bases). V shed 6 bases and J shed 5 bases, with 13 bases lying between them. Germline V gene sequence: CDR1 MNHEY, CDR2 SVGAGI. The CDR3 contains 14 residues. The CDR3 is CASRASFGTGELFF. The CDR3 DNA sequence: TGTGCCAGCAGAGCTAGCTTTGGGACCGGGGAGCTGTTTTTT.

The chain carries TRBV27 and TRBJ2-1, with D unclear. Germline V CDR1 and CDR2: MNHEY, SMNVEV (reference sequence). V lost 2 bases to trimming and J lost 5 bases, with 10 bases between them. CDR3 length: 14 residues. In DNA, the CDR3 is TGTGCCAGCAGTTTAGGCAGGTATGACAATGAGCAGTTCTTC. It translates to CASSLGRYDNEQFF.

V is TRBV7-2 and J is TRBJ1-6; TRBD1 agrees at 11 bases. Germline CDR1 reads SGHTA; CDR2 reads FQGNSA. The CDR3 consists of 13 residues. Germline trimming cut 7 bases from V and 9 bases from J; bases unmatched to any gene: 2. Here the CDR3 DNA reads TGTGCCAGCACGGGGACAGGGGGTTCACCCCTCCACTTT. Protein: CASTGTGGSPLHF.

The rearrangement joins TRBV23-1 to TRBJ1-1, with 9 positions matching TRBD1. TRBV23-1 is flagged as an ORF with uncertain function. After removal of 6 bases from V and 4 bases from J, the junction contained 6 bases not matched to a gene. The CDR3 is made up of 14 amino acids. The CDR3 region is CASRPGTGPTEAFF. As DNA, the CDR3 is TGCGCCAGCAGGCCGGGGACAGGGCCCACTGAAGCTTTCTTT.

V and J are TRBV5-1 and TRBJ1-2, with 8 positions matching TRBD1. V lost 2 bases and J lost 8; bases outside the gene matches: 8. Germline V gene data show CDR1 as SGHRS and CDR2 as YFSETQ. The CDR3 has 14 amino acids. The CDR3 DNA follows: TGCGCCAGCAGCTTAGACGGACAGGGTTGGGGCTACACCTTC. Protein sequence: CASSLDGQGWGYTF.

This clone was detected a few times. The CDR3 DNA is TGTGCCAGCACTCCGACTAGCGGATCCTACAATGAGCAGTTCTTC. This translates into CASTPTSGSYNEQFF. The chain uses TRBV2 and TRBJ2-1; 9 positions agree with TRBD2. The length of the CDR3 is 15 residues. Unmatched junction bases numbered 5, after V lost 7 bases and J lost 1 base. Germline values: CDR1 SNHLY, CDR2 FYNNEI.

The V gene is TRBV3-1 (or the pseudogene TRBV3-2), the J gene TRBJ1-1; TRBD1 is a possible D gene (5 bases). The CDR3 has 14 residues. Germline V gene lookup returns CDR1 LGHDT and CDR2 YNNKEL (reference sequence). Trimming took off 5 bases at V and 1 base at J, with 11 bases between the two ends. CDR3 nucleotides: TGTGCCAGCAGCTCGGAAGGGGCGAACACTGAAGCTTTCTTT. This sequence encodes CASSSEGANTEAFF.

This CDR3 is CASSRDSTGGNIQYF. CDR3 nucleotide sequence: TGTGCCAGCAGTCGAGATTCGACAGGTGGGAACATTCAGTACTTC. The V gene is TRBV2, the J gene TRBJ2-4, with D perhaps TRBD1 (6 bases). Trimming cost V 5 bases and J 7 bases, with 18 bases left between them. Germline values: CDR1 SNHLY, CDR2 FYNNEI. The CDR3 sequence is 15 residues long.

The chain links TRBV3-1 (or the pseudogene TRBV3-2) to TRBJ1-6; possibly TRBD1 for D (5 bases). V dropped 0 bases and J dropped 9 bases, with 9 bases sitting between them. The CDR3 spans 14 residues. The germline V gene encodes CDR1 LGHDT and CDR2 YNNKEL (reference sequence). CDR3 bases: TGTGCCAGCAGCCAAGATCCTAGGGGTTCACCCCTCCACTTT. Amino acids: CASSQDPRGSPLHF.

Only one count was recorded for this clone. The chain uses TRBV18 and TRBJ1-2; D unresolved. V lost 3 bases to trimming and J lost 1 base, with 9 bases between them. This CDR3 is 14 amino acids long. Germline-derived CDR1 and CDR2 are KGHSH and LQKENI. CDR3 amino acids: CASSPSGDNYGYTF. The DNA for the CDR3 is TGTGCCAGCTCACCTTCCGGGGATAACTATGGCTACACCTTC.

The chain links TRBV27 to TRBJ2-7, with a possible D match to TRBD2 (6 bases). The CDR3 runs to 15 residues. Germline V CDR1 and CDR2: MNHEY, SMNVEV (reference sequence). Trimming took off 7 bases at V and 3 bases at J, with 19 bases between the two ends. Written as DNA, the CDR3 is TGTGCCAGCACCCTAAGGGCGGGAACGGTCTACGAGCAGTACTTC. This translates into CASTLRAGTVYEQYF.